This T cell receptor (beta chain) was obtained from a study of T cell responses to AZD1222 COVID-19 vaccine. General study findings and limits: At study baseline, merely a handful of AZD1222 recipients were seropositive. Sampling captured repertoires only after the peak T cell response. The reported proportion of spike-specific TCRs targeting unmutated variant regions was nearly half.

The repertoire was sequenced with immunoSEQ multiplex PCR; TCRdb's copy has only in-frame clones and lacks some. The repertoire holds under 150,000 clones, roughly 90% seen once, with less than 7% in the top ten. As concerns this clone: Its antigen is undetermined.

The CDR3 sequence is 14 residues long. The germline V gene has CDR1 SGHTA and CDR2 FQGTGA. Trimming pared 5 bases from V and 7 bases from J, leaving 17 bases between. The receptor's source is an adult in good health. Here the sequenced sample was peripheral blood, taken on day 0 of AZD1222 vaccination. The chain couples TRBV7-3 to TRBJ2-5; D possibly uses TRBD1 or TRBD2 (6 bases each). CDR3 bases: TGTGCCAGCAGCCCCTCCGGTGGAGGGGGGACCCAGTACTTC. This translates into CASSPSGGGGTQYF.